Each of the 29 T cell receptor beta chains below was sequenced from the same sample in a study of neoadjuvant anti-PD-1 for oral cavity cancer. Clones were read by immunoSEQ multiplex PCR, and TCRdb kept only the in-frame ones, dropping some. The profile covers roughly 60,000 clones, with 65% to 85% appearing a single time and about 2.5% taken by the ten largest. The sequences come from PBMCs, collected before nivolumab (anti-PD-1) treatment. The receptors were sampled from a person aged 35 to 85 with oral cavity squamous cell carcinoma.

The chain joins TRBV19 to TRBJ1-1; 7 bases fit TRBD1. The CDR3 runs to 15 residues. V lost 5 bases, J lost 1 base, and 7 bases stayed unmatched. The germline gives CDR1 LNHDA, CDR2 SQIVND (reference sequence). CDR3 bases: TGTGCCAGTAGTTCCCACAGGGGACCGAACACTGAAGCTTTCTTT. Protein product: CASSSHRGPNTEAFF.

The chain employs TRBV5-5 and TRBJ1-6; D remains unclear. The germline V and J ends were trimmed by 3 bases and 7 bases, with 5 bases remaining between them. The CDR3 is 12 amino acids. Germline V CDR1 and CDR2: SGHKS, YYEKEE (reference sequence). CDR3: CASSSPNSPLHF. The CDR3 DNA sequence: TGTGCCAGCAGCTCCCCGAATTCACCCCTCCACTTT.

The chain employs TRBV6-1 and TRBJ2-7; TRBD2 is a possible D gene (5 bases). Germline-derived CDR1 and CDR2 are MNHNS and SASEGT. V was clipped by 1 base and J by 2 bases, with 12 bases between them. CDR3 length: 15 residues. For the CDR3, the DNA is TGTGCCAGCAGTGAAGGGACTTGGCGGCCCTACGAGCAGTACTTC. It codes for CASSEGTWRPYEQYF.

The chain combines TRBV7-8 with TRBJ2-3; 7 positions match TRBD2. This CDR3 is built from 13 residues. Trimming removed 4 bases from V and 6 bases from J; junction bases left unmatched: 4. Germline V gene lookup returns CDR1 SGHVS and CDR2 FQNEAQ. CDR3: CASSSGLPDTQYF. CDR3 in DNA: TGTGCCAGCAGCTCGGGACTACCGGATACGCAGTATTTT.

In this sample, this clone turned up a few times. CDR3 protein: CASSLSRTGGHEQYF. The CDR3 DNA reads as TGTGCCAGCAGTTTATCGAGGACAGGAGGCCACGAGCAGTACTTC. The V and J genes are TRBV27 and TRBJ2-7; 7 bases are shared with TRBD1. CDR3 length equals 15 residues. The junction had 7 bases not matched to a gene; V was cut back by 0 bases and J by 5 bases. In germline, CDR1 is MNHEY, CDR2 SMNVEV (reference sequence).

The genes are TRBV9 and TRBJ2-3, with 7 positions matching TRBD2. After removal of 3 bases from V and 0 bases from J, the junction contained 4 bases not matched to a gene. Per germline, CDR1 SGDLS and CDR2 YYNGEE. The CDR3 runs 15 residues. CDR3 in amino acids: CASSDTSVSTDTQYF. CDR3 sequence (DNA): TGTGCCAGCAGCGACACTAGCGTTAGCACAGATACGCAGTATTTT.

This chain links TRBV30 with TRBJ1-4, with D tentatively TRBD1 (5 bases). V dropped 5 bases and J dropped 1 base, with 20 bases sitting between them. From germline, CDR1 is GTSNPN and CDR2 SVGIG (reference sequence). The CDR3 is 17 residues long. This chain's CDR3 is CAWGGGAARQTNEKLFF. The CDR3, as DNA: TGTGCCTGGGGAGGAGGGGCCGCACGCCAAACTAATGAAAAACTGTTTTTT.

J is TRBJ2-2 and V is TRBV19; tentative D call: TRBD1 (6 bases). The length of the CDR3 is 15 residues. V lost 7 bases to trimming and J lost 0 bases, with 12 bases between them. Germline CDR1 reads LNHDA; CDR2 reads SQIVND (reference sequence). DNA for the CDR3: TGTGCCAGTACAGGGGCTGTCGCGAACACCGGGGAGCTGTTTTTT. This encodes CASTGAVANTGELFF.

In this sample, this clone turned up once. One end of the junction is discordant with germline, which a read error may explain. The DNA of the CDR3 is TGTGCCAGCACCTTAGGGATGGGGATGTCGTTCGGGGGCTACACCTTC. As protein: CASTLGMGMSFGGYTF. This sequence joins TRBV11-2 and TRBJ1-2; D unresolved. Germline V gene data show CDR1 as SGHAT and CDR2 as FQNNGV. The CDR3 is made up of 16 amino acids.

The chain employs TRBV27 and TRBJ2-1; 8 bases are shared with TRBD2. This CDR3 spans 12 amino acids. Unmatched junction bases numbered 4, after V lost 3 bases and J lost 12 bases. Germline V gives CDR1 MNHEY, CDR2 SMNVEV (reference sequence). The CDR3 loop reads CASSFSGIRQFF. In nucleotides, the CDR3 is TGTGCCAGCAGTTTTAGCGGGATTCGGCAGTTCTTC.

J is TRBJ2-6 and V is TRBV25-1; D is unresolved. The CDR3 extends over 16 amino acids. Per the germline V gene, CDR1 is MGHDK and CDR2 is SYGVNS. Trimming shortened V by 4 bases and J by 0 bases, and 10 bases separated the two germline ends. As DNA, the CDR3 is TGTGCCAGCAGTGGTTCTCTCCGCTCTGGGGCCAACGTCCTGACTTTC. Translated: CASSGSLRSGANVLTF.

The chain carries TRBV19 and TRBJ2-1, with 7 bases matching TRBD2. Trimming cost V 4 bases and J 6 bases; bases outside gene matches: 9. Per the germline V gene, CDR1 is LNHDA and CDR2 is SQIVND (reference sequence). CDR3 size: 15 residues. Written as DNA, the CDR3 is TGTGCCAGTAGTACCGACCGGGACTACCTCAATGAGCAGTTCTTC. This codes for CASSTDRDYLNEQFF.

The rearrangement links TRBV30 to TRBJ1-5, with TRBD1 matching over 8 bases. The CDR3 contains 17 residues. Trimming took 2 bases from V and 3 from J; bases not matched to a gene: 12. Germline CDR1 is GTSNPN and CDR2 is SVGIG (reference sequence). In DNA form, the CDR3 reads TGTGCCTGGAGTTCCCGGGTCAGGGGGCGGGTCAATCAGCCCCAGCATTTT. It encodes CAWSSRVRGRVNQPQHF.

This chain uses TRBV5-1 with TRBJ2-7; D is possibly TRBD1 (5 bases). V gave up 4 bases and J gave up 0 bases, with 11 bases separating them. The CDR3 loop spans 14 amino acids. From germline, CDR1 is SGHRS and CDR2 YFSETQ. This chain's CDR3 is CASSIQALSYEQYF. The DNA of the CDR3 is TGCGCCAGCAGCATACAGGCCCTCTCCTACGAGCAGTACTTC.

This CDR3 reads CASSPSTGDNQPQHF. The CDR3 nucleotides are TGTGCCAGCTCACCGTCAACAGGGGACAATCAGCCCCAGCATTTT. V is TRBV18 and J is TRBJ1-5, with 7 nucleotides matching TRBD1. Germline V gene data show CDR1 as KGHSH and CDR2 as LQKENI. CDR3 length: 15 residues. Unmatched junction bases numbered 5, after V lost 3 bases and J lost 3 bases.

This chain connects TRBV6-5 to TRBJ1-2; TRBD1 might be the D (5 bases). The CDR3 has 15 residues. With 3 bases removed from V and 8 bases from J, the gap between germline ends came to 19 bases. Germline V gives CDR1 MNHEY, CDR2 SVGAGI. The DNA of the CDR3 is TGTGCCAGCAGTTATCGTAGTGGTGCAGGGCGAGGCTACACCTTC. It specifies CASSYRSGAGRGYTF.

V and J are TRBV4-1 and TRBJ2-7; 10 nucleotides agree with TRBD2. In germline, CDR1 is MGHRA, CDR2 YSYEKL. The CDR3 consists of 16 residues. V lost 0 bases and J lost 9; bases outside the gene matches: 11. The DNA for the CDR3 is TGCGCCAGCAGCCAAGATATAGGCCTAGCGGGAGTTATGCAGTACTTC. Residues: CASSQDIGLAGVMQYF.

The V call is TRBV12-5, the J call TRBJ1-2; TRBD1 agrees at 7 bases. V was clipped by 4 bases and J by 3 bases; unmatched bases: 17. Germline V gene data show CDR1 as LGHNT and CDR2 as FRNRAP. This CDR3 has 18 residues. The CDR3 sequence is CASGSTSSLTGEDYGYTF. In nucleotides, the CDR3 is TGTGCTAGTGGTTCCACCTCCTCCCTTACAGGGGAAGACTATGGCTACACCTTC.

The V call is TRBV7-8, the J call TRBJ2-7; D call uncertain. Germline assignment: CDR1 SGHVS and CDR2 FQNEAQ. CDR3 length: 11 residues. The germline V and J ends were trimmed by 3 bases and 2 bases, with 2 bases remaining between them. CDR3 sequence reads: CASSLTYEQYF. DNA of the CDR3: TGTGCCAGCAGCTTGACCTACGAGCAGTACTTC.

This chain links TRBV2 with TRBJ2-7, with 12 nucleotides matching TRBD2. CDR1 and CDR2 (germline): SNHLY, FYNNEI. With 5 bases clipped from V and 5 bases from J, the junction kept 7 bases outside the gene matches. This CDR3 is built from 15 residues. CDR3 residues: CASSLTSGSFHEQYF. CDR3 DNA sequence: TGTGCCAGCAGTTTGACTAGCGGGAGCTTCCACGAGCAGTACTTC.

The chain uses TRBV6-1 and TRBJ1-6; TRBD1 matches at 10 bases. The CDR3 runs 15 residues. Germline-derived CDR1 and CDR2 are MNHNS and SASEGT. V was clipped by 4 bases and J by 14 bases; unmatched bases: 11. The CDR3 loop is CASSGQGAPIGTLHF. CDR3 nucleotides: TGTGCCAGCAGTGGACAGGGGGCCCCAATTGGGACCCTCCACTTT.

This chain uses TRBV29-1 with TRBJ2-7; D is unresolved. CDR1 is SQVTM and CDR2 is ANQGSEA in the germline V gene. V gave up 1 base and J gave up 0 bases, with 7 bases separating them. CDR3 length: 13 residues. The CDR3 loop reads CSVEVQSSYEQYF. The CDR3, as DNA: TGCAGCGTTGAAGTGCAGAGCTCCTACGAGCAGTACTTC.

The CDR3 coding sequence is TGTGCCAGCACCCCCCGTGCGCGGCGGAACGGGGAGCTGTTTTTT. It codes for CASTPRARRNGELFF. The chain has TRBV6-1 and TRBJ2-2; D remains ambiguous. Trimming stripped 7 bases from V and 7 bases from J, with 19 bases between. Germline V gene data show CDR1 as MNHNS and CDR2 as SASEGT. The CDR3 contains 15 residues.

The chain carries TRBV6-1 and TRBJ2-2; D ambiguous. The CDR3 loop spans 15 amino acids. Germline assignment: CDR1 MNHNS and CDR2 SASEGT. The V end was cut by 4 bases, the J end by 0 bases, with 9 bases between. The CDR3 region has the DNA TGTGCCAGCAGTGGGCGACGGACGAACACCGGGGAGCTGTTTTTT. It is translated as CASSGRRTNTGELFF.

The rearrangement joins TRBV10-2 to TRBJ2-1, with TRBD2 matching 10 bases. This CDR3 contains 17 residues. Germline CDR1 reads WSHSY; CDR2 reads SAAADI. Losses at the gene ends were 7 bases for V and 4 bases for J; bases not matched to a gene: 13. CDR3 in amino acids: CASINLTPGLAYNEQFF. The CDR3 nucleotides are TGCGCCAGCATCAATCTCACTCCGGGACTAGCGTACAATGAGCAGTTCTTC.

This chain uses TRBV14 with TRBJ2-4; either TRBD1 or TRBD2 may fit D (6 bases each). The germline V and J ends were trimmed by 6 bases and 2 bases, with 20 bases remaining between them. This CDR3 comprises 17 residues. Germline values: CDR1 SGHDN, CDR2 FVKESK. In DNA, the CDR3 is TGTGCCAGCAGACCCGCCGGGGGCCTCGGATCCAAAAACATTCAGTACTTC. Translated: CASRPAGGLGSKNIQYF.

A few counts support this clone. The chain has TRBV11-2 and TRBJ2-5; 7 bases align to TRBD2. The J segment lost 4 bases and the V segment lost 4 bases, leaving 9 bases of the junction unmatched. This CDR3 has 15 amino acids. The V gene's germline CDR1 is SGHAT and CDR2 FQNNGV. CDR3 in amino acids: CASSSTGGSRETQYF. The CDR3 DNA is TGTGCCAGCAGCTCAACGGGGGGTAGCAGAGAGACCCAGTACTTC. Combining the CDR3 with reference TRBV11-2 and TRBJ2-5 gives the whole variable domain EAGVAQSPRYKIIEKRQSVAFWCNPISGHATLYWYQQILGQGPKLLIQFQNNGVVDDSQLPKDRFSAERLKGVDSTLKIQPAKLEDSAVYLCASSSTGGSRETQYFGPGTRLLVL.

This clone was observed a handful of times. CDR3 nucleotides: TGTGCCAGCAGCTTGGGGAGCAGCGGGTATGACAATGAGCAGTTCTTC. Its protein product is CASSLGSSGYDNEQFF. The V call is TRBV5-8, the J call TRBJ2-1, with a possible D match to TRBD2 (6 bases). The V gene lost 0 bases and the J gene lost 5 bases, with 15 bases spanning the gap. Germline loops: CDR1 SGHTS, CDR2 YDEGEE. The CDR3 extends over 16 amino acids.

The chain is built from TRBV5-1 and TRBJ1-2, with D possibly being TRBD1 (5 bases). Germline loops: CDR1 SGHRS, CDR2 YFSETQ. V dropped 4 bases and J dropped 7 bases, with 17 bases sitting between them. The length of the CDR3 is 14 residues. The DNA of the CDR3 is TGCGCCAGCAGCCCAGAAGGGATCCAGGGTGGCTACACCTTC. It is translated as CASSPEGIQGGYTF.